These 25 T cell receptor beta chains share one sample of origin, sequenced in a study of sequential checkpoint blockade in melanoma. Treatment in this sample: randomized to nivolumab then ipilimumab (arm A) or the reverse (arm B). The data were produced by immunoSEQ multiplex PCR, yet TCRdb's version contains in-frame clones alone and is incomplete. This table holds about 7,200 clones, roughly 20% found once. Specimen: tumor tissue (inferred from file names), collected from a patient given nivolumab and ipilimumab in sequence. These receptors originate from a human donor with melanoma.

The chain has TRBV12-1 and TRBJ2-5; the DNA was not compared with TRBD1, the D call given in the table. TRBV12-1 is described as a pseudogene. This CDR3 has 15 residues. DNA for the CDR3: TGTGCCAGCAGCTCCTCGGGACATTACCAAGAGACCCAGTACTTC. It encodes CASSSSGHYQETQYF.

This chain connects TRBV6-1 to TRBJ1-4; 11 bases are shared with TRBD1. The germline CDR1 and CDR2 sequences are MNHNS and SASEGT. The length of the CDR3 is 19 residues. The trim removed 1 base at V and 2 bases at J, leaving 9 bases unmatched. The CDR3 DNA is TGTGCCAGCAGTGAAGGTGGTCGGGACAGGGGGACTACTAATGAAAAACTGTTTTTT. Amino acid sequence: CASSEGGRDRGTTNEKLFF.

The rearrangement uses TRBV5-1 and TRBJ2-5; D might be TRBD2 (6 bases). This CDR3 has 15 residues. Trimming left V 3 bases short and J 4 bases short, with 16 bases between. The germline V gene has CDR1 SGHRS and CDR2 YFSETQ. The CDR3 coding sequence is TGCGCCAGCAGCTCGGGTGGGGGGTACGGAGAGACCCAGTACTTC. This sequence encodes CASSSGGGYGETQYF.

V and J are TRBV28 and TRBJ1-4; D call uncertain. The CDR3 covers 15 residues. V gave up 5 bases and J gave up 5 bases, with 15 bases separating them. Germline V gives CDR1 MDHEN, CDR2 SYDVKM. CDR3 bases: TGTGCCAGCAGTACACCGGACCGGAGAAATGAAAAACTGTTTTTT. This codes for CASSTPDRRNEKLFF.

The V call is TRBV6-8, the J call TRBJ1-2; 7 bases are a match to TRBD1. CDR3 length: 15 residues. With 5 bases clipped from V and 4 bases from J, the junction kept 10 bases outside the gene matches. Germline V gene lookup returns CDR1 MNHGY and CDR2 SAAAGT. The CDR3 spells CASSAGDRVGYGYTF. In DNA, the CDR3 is TGTGCCAGCAGTGCCGGTGACAGGGTTGGCTATGGCTACACCTTC.

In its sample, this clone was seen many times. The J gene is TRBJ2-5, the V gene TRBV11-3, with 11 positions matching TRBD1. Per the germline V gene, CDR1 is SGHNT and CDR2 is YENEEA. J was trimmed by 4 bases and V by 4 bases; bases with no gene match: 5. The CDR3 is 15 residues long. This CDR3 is CASSSGQGVLETQYF. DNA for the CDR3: TGTGCCAGCAGCTCGGGACAGGGGGTTTTAGAGACCCAGTACTTC.

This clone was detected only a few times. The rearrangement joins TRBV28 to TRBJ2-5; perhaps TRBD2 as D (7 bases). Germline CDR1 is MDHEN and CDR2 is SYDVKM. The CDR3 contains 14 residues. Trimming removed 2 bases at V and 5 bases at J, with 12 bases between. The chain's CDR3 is CASSLVGGPETQYF. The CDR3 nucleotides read TGTGCCAGCAGTTTAGTCGGGGGGCCTGAGACCCAGTACTTC.

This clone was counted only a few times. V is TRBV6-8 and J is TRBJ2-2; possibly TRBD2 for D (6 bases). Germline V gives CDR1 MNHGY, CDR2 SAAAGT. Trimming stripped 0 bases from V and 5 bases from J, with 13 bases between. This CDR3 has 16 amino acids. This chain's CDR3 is CASSYSAGWRTGELFF. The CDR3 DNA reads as TGTGCCAGCAGTTACTCGGCGGGGTGGAGAACCGGGGAGCTGTTTTTT.

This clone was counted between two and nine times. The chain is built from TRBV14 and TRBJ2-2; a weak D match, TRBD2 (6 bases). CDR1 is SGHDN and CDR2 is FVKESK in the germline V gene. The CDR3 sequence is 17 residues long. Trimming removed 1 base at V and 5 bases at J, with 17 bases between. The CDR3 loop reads CASSQVGRGKGTGELFF. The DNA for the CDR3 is TGTGCCAGCAGCCAAGTTGGTCGGGGGAAAGGGACCGGGGAGCTGTTTTTT.

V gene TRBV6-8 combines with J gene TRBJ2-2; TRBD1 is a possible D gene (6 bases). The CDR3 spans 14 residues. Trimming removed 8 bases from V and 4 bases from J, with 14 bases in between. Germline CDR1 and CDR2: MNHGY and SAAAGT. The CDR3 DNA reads TGTGCCAGCCGGGGACACTTGGTCACCGGGGAGCTGTTTTTT. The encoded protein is CASRGHLVTGELFF.

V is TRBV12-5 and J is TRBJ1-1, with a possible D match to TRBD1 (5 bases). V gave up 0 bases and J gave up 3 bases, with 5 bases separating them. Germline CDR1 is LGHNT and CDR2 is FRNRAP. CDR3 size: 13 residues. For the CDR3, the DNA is TGTGCTAGTGGTTTGGTAGGGGACACTGAAGCTTTCTTT. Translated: CASGLVGDTEAFF.

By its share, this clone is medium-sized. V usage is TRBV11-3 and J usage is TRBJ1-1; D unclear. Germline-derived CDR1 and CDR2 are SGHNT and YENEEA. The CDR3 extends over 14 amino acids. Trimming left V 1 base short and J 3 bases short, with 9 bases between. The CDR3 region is CASSLVRSDTEAFF. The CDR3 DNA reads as TGTGCCAGCAGCTTAGTCCGCAGCGACACTGAAGCTTTCTTT.

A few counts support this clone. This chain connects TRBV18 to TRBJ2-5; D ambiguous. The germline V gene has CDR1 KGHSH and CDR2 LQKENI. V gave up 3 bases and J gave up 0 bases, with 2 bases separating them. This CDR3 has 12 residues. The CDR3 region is CASSPDQETQYF. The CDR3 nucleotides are TGTGCCAGCTCACCCGACCAAGAGACCCAGTACTTC.

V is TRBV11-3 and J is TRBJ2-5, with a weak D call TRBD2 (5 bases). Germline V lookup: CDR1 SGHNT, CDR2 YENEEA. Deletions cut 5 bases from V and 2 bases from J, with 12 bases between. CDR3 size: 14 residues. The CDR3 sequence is CASSPPGGQETQYF. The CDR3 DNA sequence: TGTGCCAGCAGCCCCCCAGGCGGGCAAGAGACCCAGTACTTC.

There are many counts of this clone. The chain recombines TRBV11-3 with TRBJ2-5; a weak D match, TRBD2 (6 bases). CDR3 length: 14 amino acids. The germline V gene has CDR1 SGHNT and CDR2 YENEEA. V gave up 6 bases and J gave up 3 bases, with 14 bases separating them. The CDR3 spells CASSLPGGEETQYF. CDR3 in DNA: TGTGCCAGCAGTTTGCCCGGGGGAGAAGAGACCCAGTACTTC.

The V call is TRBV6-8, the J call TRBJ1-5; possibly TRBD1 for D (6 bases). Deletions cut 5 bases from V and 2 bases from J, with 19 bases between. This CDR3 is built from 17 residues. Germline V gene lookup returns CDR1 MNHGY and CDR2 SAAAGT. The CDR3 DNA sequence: TGTGCCAGCAGTACCAGTCGAACAGGGCGGGGCAATCAGCCCCAGCATTTT. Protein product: CASSTSRTGRGNQPQHF.

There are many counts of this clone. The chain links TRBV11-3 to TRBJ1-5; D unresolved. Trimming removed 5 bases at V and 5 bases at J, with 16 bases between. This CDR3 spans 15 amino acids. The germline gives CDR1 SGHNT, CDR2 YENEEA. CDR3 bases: TGTGCCAGCAGCCGTGAGTCACAGATTTATCAGCCCCAGCATTTT. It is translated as CASSRESQIYQPQHF.

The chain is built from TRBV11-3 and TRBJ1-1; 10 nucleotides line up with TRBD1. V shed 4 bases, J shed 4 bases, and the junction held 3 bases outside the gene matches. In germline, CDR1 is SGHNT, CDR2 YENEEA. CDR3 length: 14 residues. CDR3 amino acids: CASSWDRGATEAFF. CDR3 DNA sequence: TGTGCCAGCAGCTGGGACAGGGGCGCCACTGAAGCTTTCTTT.

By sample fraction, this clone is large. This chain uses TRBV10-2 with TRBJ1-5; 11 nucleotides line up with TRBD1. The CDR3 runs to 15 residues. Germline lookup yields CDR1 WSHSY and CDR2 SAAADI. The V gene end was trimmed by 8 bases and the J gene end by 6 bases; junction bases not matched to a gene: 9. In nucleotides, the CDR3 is TGCGCCAGCGTGGAACGGACAGGGGGCGGTCAGCCCCAGCATTTT. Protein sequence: CASVERTGGGQPQHF.

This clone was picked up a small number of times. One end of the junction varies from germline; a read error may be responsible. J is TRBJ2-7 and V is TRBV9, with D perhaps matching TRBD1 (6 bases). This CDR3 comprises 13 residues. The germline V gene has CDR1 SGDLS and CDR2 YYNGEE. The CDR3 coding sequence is TGTGCCAGCAGTGTAGACAGGTGGATTGAGCAGTACTTC. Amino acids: CASSVDRWIEQYF.

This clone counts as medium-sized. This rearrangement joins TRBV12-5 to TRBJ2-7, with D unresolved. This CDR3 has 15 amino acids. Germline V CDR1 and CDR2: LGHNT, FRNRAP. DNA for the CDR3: TGTGCCAGCACCCTCCAGGTCGGCATCTCCTACGAGCAGTACTTC. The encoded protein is CASTLQVGISYEQYF.

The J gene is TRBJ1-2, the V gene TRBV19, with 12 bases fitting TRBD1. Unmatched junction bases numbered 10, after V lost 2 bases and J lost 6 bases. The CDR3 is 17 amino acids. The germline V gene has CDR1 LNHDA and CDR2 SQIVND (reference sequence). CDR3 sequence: CASSISRDRGRFNGYTF. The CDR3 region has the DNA TGTGCCAGTAGTATAAGCCGGGACAGGGGGCGCTTCAATGGCTACACCTTC.

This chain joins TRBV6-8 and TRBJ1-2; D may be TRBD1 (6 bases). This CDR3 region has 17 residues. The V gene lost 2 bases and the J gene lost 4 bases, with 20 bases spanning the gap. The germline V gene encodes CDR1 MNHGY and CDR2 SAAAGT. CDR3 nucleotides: TGTGCCAGCAGTTACGGGCAGGGGCACCACCCCACCTATGGCTACACCTTC. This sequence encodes CASSYGQGHHPTYGYTF.

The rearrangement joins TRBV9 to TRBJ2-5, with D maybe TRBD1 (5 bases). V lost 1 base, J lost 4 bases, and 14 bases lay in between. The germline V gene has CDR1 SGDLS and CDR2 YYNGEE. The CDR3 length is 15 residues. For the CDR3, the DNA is TGTGCCAGCAGCGTAATGACCGGAGACAGAGAGACCCAGTACTTC. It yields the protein CASSVMTGDRETQYF.

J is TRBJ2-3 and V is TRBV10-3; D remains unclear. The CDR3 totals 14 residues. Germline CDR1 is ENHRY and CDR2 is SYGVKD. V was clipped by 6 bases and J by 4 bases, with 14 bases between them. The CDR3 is CAISGFLGPDTQYF. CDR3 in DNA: TGTGCCATCAGCGGCTTTTTGGGCCCAGATACGCAGTATTTT.